This T cell receptor (beta chain) stems from a study of cytomegalovirus exposure and HLA in healthy donors. Study-wide results and caveats: As a later analysis showed, a missense DCLRE1C variant was linked to trimming of TCR beta V- and J-genes. Relative to the roughly 690-donor mean, N-insertions were reportedly fewer in an Asian-associated ancestry cluster in a later analysis. The authors excluded some V segments, including TRBV6-2 and TRBV6-3, as indistinguishable.

As for this clone: The target antigen is unknown.

The length of the CDR3 is 12 residues. The germline CDR1 and CDR2 sequences are SGHVS and FQNEAQ. V shed 5 bases and J shed 4 bases, with 9 bases lying between them. The PCR ran on 60 Vbeta and 13 Jbeta primers. In the authors' workflow: Tens of millions of unique TCR beta chains, about 11 million of them shared, were counted by a later analysis. The table came from immunoSEQ multiplex PCR; TCRdb's copy has only in-frame clones and leaves some out. Clonal size and the V and J genes are those of that table, whereas D and trimming came from the DNA. The top ten clones hold over 3% of a sample with roughly 130,000 clones, roughly 77% of them seen once.

The rearrangement joins TRBV7-8 to TRBJ2-7; D is perhaps TRBD2 (5 bases). Sequenced sample: PBMCs. This TCR was sampled from a female donor in good health and CMV-seronegative. Here the CDR3 DNA reads TGTGCCAGCAGCCCGACGGGGTACGAGCAGTACTTC. Translated, it gives CASSPTGYEQYF. The whole variable domain, remainder taken from reference TRBV7-8 and TRBJ2-7, is GAGVSQSPRYKVAKRGQDVALRCDPISGHVSLFWYQQALGQGPEFLTYFQNEAQLDKSGLPSDRFFAERPEGSVSTLKIQRTQQEDSAVYLCASSPTGYEQYFGPGTRLTVT.